Listed below are T cell receptor beta chains from one sample, sequenced in a study of OX40 agonist ivuxolimab in advanced cancers. Assay used: immunoSEQ multiplex PCR; TCRdb lists only in-frame clones, some missing. The sample carries around 75,000 clones, 70% to 90% recorded once. The source was CD4+ or CD8+ T cells sorted from blood, collected in a trial of the OX40 agonist ivuxolimab. The receptors derive from an adult with an advanced solid tumor such as melanoma, head and neck, liver or kidney cancer. CDR3s include the opening cysteine and the closing phenylalanine or tryptophan. D genes are given only for firm matches. Clone size is not always given. Where it is, it says once, few, many or a class for expanded clones.

V gene,J gene,D gene,clone size,CDR3 DNA,CDR3 protein
TRBV7-2,TRBJ2-1,-,-,TGTGCCAGCAGCTTGATGGGGCTAGTAAACAATGAGCAGTTCTTC,CASSLMGLVNNEQFF
TRBV4-1,TRBJ2-2,-,-,TGCGCCAGCAGCCAACCCCTTACAGGGACCGGGGAGCTGTTTTTT,CASSQPLTGTGELFF
TRBV5-1,TRBJ1-4,TRBD1,-,TGCGCCAGCAGCGTAGGACAGGGCGGGAGAAAAAAACTGTTTTTT,CASSVGQGGRKKLFF
TRBV18,TRBJ1-4,TRBD1,-,TGTGCCAGCTCCCAAGGGACAGGGAATGAAAAACTGTTTTTT,CASSQGTGNEKLFF
TRBV5-4,TRBJ1-2,-,once,TGTGCCAGCAGCCGGAAGGTCCAGGGAGATGGCTACACCTTC,CASSRKVQGDGYTF
TRBV7-8,TRBJ2-1,TRBD1,few,TGTGCCAGCAGCCTCAGACAGGGATACAATGAGCAGTTCTTC,CASSLRQGYNEQFF
TRBV10-1,TRBJ1-6,-,-,TGCGCCAGCAGCGCGGAGGGTTACGGTTCCCTCCACTTT,CASSAEGYGSLHF
TRBV27,TRBJ1-5,-,-,TGTGCCAGCAGTTTGGGGCAGGTTGGCCAGCCCCAGCATTTT,CASSLGQVGQPQHF
TRBV6-5,TRBJ2-7,TRBD1,once,TGTGCCAGCAGTTACTCGGACAGGCTTTACGAGCAGTACTTC,CASSYSDRLYEQYF
TRBV28,TRBJ2-4,TRBD2,-,TGTGCCAGCAGTTCCCCCTTGCGGGAGCGGGTGAACATTCAGTACTTC,CASSSPLRERVNIQYF
TRBV6-1,TRBJ1-2,TRBD1,-,TGTGCCAGCAGTGCGGGACAGCAATATGGCTACACCTTC,CASSAGQQYGYTF
TRBV10-3,TRBJ2-5,-,-,TGTGCCATCAGTGAGTCCACCCTTCAAGAGACCCAGTACTTC,CAISESTLQETQYF
TRBV5-1,TRBJ2-2,TRBD2,-,TGCGCCAGCAGATCATCAGCGGGAGCAGCGAACACCGGGGAGCTGTTTTTT,CASRSSAGAANTGELFF
TRBV29-1,TRBJ2-7,TRBD2,once,TGCAGCGTTGCGGGGGGAGACGAGGAGCAGTACTTC,CSVAGGDEEQYF
TRBV7-3,TRBJ1-1,-,-,TGTGCCAGCAGCTTAAGTCCGGTGAACACTGAAGCTTTCTTT,CASSLSPVNTEAFF
TRBV5-6,TRBJ1-5,TRBD1,-,TGTGCCAGCAGTCAAGACAGGGGGCTAGAACCCCAGCATTTT,CASSQDRGLEPQHF
TRBV5-1,TRBJ2-7,-,-,TGCGCCAGCAGCTTGGAAGAGGCGAAAGAGACAGAGTACTACGAGCAGTACTTC,CASSLEEAKETEYYEQYF
TRBV15,TRBJ1-3,-,-,TGTGCCACCAGCAGAGTAAACACGGCCTCTGGAAACACCATATATTTT,CATSRVNTASGNTIYF
TRBV18,TRBJ1-3,-,-,TGTGCCAGCTCACCGGAAGGTGTCGGGGGACTCTCTGGAAACACCATATATTTT,CASSPEGVGGLSGNTIYF
TRBV6-6,TRBJ1-1,TRBD1,-,TGTGCCAGCAGTTATACCGGGACAGGGATAACTGAAGCTTTCTTT,CASSYTGTGITEAFF
TRBV14,TRBJ1-6,TRBD1,few,TGTGCCAGCAGCAGACAGGGGTCTCCGGGCTCACCCCTCCACTTT,CASSRQGSPGSPLHF
TRBV6-1,TRBJ2-5,-,-,TGTGCCAGCAGCCAGGACTTTCAAGAGACCCAGTACTTC,CASSQDFQETQYF
TRBV29-1,TRBJ2-3,-,-,TGCAGCGTTGAAGATGGAGAGGCACATGGGCAGTATTTT,CSVEDGEAHGQYF
TRBV10-3,TRBJ2-3,-,-,TGTGCCATCAGTCAAGGGAAGGGGGGAAGGGCAGATACGCAGTATTTT,CAISQGKGGRADTQYF
TRBV5-1,TRBJ1-2,TRBD1,-,TGCGCCAGCAGCCTCCTCGGACAGGGCGGGGAGGGCTACACCTTC,CASSLLGQGGEGYTF
TRBV4-1,TRBJ2-5,-,once,TGCGCCAGCAGCAGTACAAGGGTGAGGGGGAGTGGGGAGACCCAGTACTTC,CASSSTRVRGSGETQYF
TRBV6-5,TRBJ2-3,TRBD1,-,TGTGCCAGCAGTCCGGGACAGGAGATGTATACGCAGTATTTT,CASSPGQEMYTQYF
TRBV9,TRBJ2-7,-,once,TGTGCCAGCAGCGTAGGCCTTACCTACGAGCAGTACTTC,CASSVGLTYEQYF
TRBV5-4,TRBJ2-6,TRBD1,-,TGTGCCAGCAGCTCGGGACAGACCTCTGGGGCCAACGTCCTGACTTTC,CASSSGQTSGANVLTF
TRBV20-1,TRBJ1-3,-,-,TGCAGTGCTAGGGTCGGAAACACCATATATTTT,CSARVGNTIYF
TRBV10-1,TRBJ2-3,-,-,TGCGCCAGCAGTGAGCCAAGACGGTCAGATACGCAGTATTTT,CASSEPRRSDTQYF
TRBV6-5,TRBJ1-2,TRBD1,-,TGTGCCAGCAGTTATCAGGGGGCGCTTGGCTACACCTTC,CASSYQGALGYTF
TRBV5-6,TRBJ2-2,TRBD2,-,TGTGCCAGCAGGTCTGGACTAGCCGCCGGGGAGCTGTTTTTT,CASRSGLAAGELFF
TRBV27,TRBJ2-7,-,once,TGTGCCAGCAGGCCGGGGAAGGGCATGGGCTCCTACGAGCAGTACTTC,CASRPGKGMGSYEQYF
TRBV4-1,TRBJ2-1,-,-,TGCGCCAGCAGCCAAGAGAGCTACAATGAGCAGTTCTTC,CASSQESYNEQFF
TRBV10-3,TRBJ2-3,TRBD1,once,TGTGCCATCAACCCCAGGGGACAGGAAACAGATACGCAGTATTTT,CAINPRGQETDTQYF
TRBV5-1,TRBJ1-2,-,once,TGCGCCAGCAGCTTGGACAGGAACTATGGCTACACCTTC,CASSLDRNYGYTF
TRBV28,TRBJ2-7,-,-,TGTGCCACCAGATCGCACAGGAGGGGAACCTACGAGCAGTACTTC,CATRSHRRGTYEQYF
TRBV19,TRBJ1-5,TRBD1,-,TGTGCCAGTAGTATAATGGACAGGGAAAATCAGCCCCAGCATTTT,CASSIMDRENQPQHF
TRBV5-1,TRBJ2-5,TRBD2,-,TGCGCCAGCAGCCTCGGGACTAGAGAGCAGACCCAGTACTTC,CASSLGTREQTQYF
TRBV7-2,TRBJ2-7,TRBD1,-,TGTGCCAGCACCCGACAGGGGGGGTCCTACGAGCAGTACTTC,CASTRQGGSYEQYF
TRBV19,TRBJ2-3,-,-,TGTGCCAGTGCATTAATGGGGGGCAGAGGCGATACGCAGTATTTT,CASALMGGRGDTQYF
TRBV12-5,TRBJ2-3,TRBD1,-,TGTGCTAGTGGTTTTTGGGACAGGGACACAGATACGCAGTATTTT,CASGFWDRDTDTQYF
TRBV6-5,TRBJ2-5,-,-,TGTGCCAGCAGCCCCGGGACCTCTCTTTCAGAGACCCAGTACTTC,CASSPGTSLSETQYF
TRBV5-1,TRBJ1-2,-,-,TGCGCCAGCAGCTGGACTTGGGACGGAAACTATGGCTACACCTTC,CASSWTWDGNYGYTF
TRBV5-1,TRBJ1-2,TRBD1,-,TGCGCCAGCAGGGCAGGGACAGGGGGTGGCTACACCTTC,CASRAGTGGGYTF
TRBV9,TRBJ2-2,-,-,TGTGCCAGCAGCGAGAACACCGGGGAGCTGTTTTTT,CASSENTGELFF
TRBV4-1,TRBJ1-5,-,-,TGCGCCAGCAGCCAAGGGGTGGGTCAGCCCCAGCATTTT,CASSQGVGQPQHF
TRBV23-1,TRBJ2-7,TRBD1,-,TGCGCCAGCCCATGTCCGGGACAGGAAGACTCCTACGAGCAGTACTTC,CASPCPGQEDSYEQYF
TRBV5-1,TRBJ2-7,TRBD1,few,TGCGCCAGCAGCTTCCGGGACAGAGACGAGCAGTACTTC,CASSFRDRDEQYF
TRBV18,TRBJ2-5,-,-,TGTGCCAGCTCACCCTTAAGCGGTCAAGAGACCCAGTACTTC,CASSPLSGQETQYF
TRBV21-1,TRBJ2-1,-,-,TGTGCCAGCTTTACTAGGGTCGATGAGCAGTTCTTC,CASFTRVDEQFF
TRBV11-2,TRBJ1-3,-,-,TGTGCCAGCAGCCCAGCTGTGGAGTTTGGAAACACCATATATTTT,CASSPAVEFGNTIYF